The clone carrying this T cell receptor beta chain showed up many times. The data originate from a study of T cells in Graves' hyperthyroidism and ophthalmopathy. There are 13 residues in the CDR3. The V end was cut by 1 base, the J end by 6 bases, with 10 bases between. What was amplified from RNA transcripts were TCR beta CDR3 regions. The HTBI set primed first-round TCR CDR3 RT-PCR. TCRdb ran MiXCR on the multiplex PCR reads and lists one entry per CDR3 protein. Of roughly 570,000 distinct CDR3 sequences listed, about half are singletons. Sequencing was carried out using peripheral blood or thyroid tissue (not recorded which). This sequence was found in a woman aged 18-29 years with Graves' hyperthyroidism. The chain employs TRBV12-3 or TRBV12-4 and TRBJ2-7; D call uncertain. Here the CDR3 DNA reads TGTGCCAGCAGTTTAGGGTCCTGGGGCGAGCAGTACTTC. Translating gives CASSLGSWGEQYF.